The sequence of this T cell receptor beta chain was determined in a study of T cell repertoires in cytomegalovirus infection. Study information: An indication of both CMV infection and matching HLA type came from public TCR beta signatures.

TCRdb re-derived calls from the reads in MiXCR, one entry per CDR3 protein. The repertoire holds around 230,000 distinct CDR3 sequences, with roughly 6.5% as singletons. Germline V gives CDR1 DFQATT, CDR2 SNEGSKA (reference sequence). Trimming cost V 4 bases and J 0 bases, with 9 bases left between them. The CDR3 loop spans 13 amino acids. This clonotype was seen many times. The sample taken for sequencing was PBMCs. The receptor was derived from a human donor in good health (CMV status not recorded). Some clones in this sample may be carry-over from other donors' samples. The V and J genes are TRBV20-1 and TRBJ2-5; D is ambiguous. This CDR3 reads CSATRVYQETQYF. The CDR3 DNA reads as TGCAGTGCTACCCGGGTCTACCAAGAGACCCAGTACTTC.